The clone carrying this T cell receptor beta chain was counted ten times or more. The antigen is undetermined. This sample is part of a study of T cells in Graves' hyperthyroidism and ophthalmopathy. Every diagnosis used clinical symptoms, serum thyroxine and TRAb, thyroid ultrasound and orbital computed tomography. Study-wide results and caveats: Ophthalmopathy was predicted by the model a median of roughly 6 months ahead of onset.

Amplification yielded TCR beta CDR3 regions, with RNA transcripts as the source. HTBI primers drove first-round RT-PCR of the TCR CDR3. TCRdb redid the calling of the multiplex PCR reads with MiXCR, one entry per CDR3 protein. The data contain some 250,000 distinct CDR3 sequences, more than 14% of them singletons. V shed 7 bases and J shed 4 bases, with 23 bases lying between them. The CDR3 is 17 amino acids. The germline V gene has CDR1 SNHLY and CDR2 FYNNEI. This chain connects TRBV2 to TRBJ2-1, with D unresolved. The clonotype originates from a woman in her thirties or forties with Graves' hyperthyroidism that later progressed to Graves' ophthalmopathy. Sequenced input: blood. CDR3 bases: TGTGCCAGCACTACCGAAGACGCCGGGTCTTATTACAATGAGCAGTTCTTC. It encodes CASTTEDAGSYYNEQFF.